This T cell receptor (beta chain) was sequenced for a study of neurological immune-mediated disorders. V was cut by 3 bases and J by 0 bases, with 10 bases left in between. In germline, CDR1 is MNHEY, CDR2 SVGAGI. The CDR3 is made up of 15 amino acids. About this clonotype itself: Its target is not known.

Findings of the study overall: HTLV-1-associated myelopathy had the most TCR clonal expansion, whereas multiple sclerosis had the least (lower than in healthy controls).

Each CDR3 protein gets one entry after TCRdb re-called the 5' RACE reads with MiXCR. The data show tens of thousands of distinct CDR3 sequences, with approximately 3.5% seen just once and about 2.9% held by the top ten. The sample was PBMCs. V gene TRBV6-5 combines with J gene TRBJ2-3; D is unclear. The origin of this receptor is a woman aged 45-65 years with multiple sclerosis. Written as DNA, the CDR3 is TGTGCCAGCAGTTATGCGACCCCTAGCACAGATACGCAGTATTTT. Translation: CASSYATPSTDTQYF.